The rows below give T cell receptor beta chains drawn from one sample of a study of blood T cells in healthy people across ages. TCRdb itself ran the 5' RACE reads through MiXCR, one entry per CDR3 protein. This sample has roughly 800,000 distinct CDR3 sequences, with 58% found just once. Sequenced material: blood. These receptor sequences come from a man younger than 45 in good health. Each CDR3 is given with its conserved first and last residue. A D gene is named only where the DNA matches it firmly. The size entry is marked missing in some rows and otherwise reads once, few, many or a size class.

V,J,D,size,DNA,CDR3
TRBV4-1,TRBJ2-7,NA,few,TGCGCCAGCAGCCAAGATGTCCGGTTACTCGAGCGGACTGGCGAGCAGTACTTC,CASSQDVRLLERTGEQYF
TRBV20-1,TRBJ2-5,TRBD1,few,TGCAGTGCTAGACAGGGGGCCTTGGGTGAGACCCAGTACTTC,CSARQGALGETQYF
TRBV3-1,TRBJ2-1,TRBD2,NA,TGTGCCAGCAGCCAAGAGTGGCTAGCGGGGGCTTTGTTGAGGAATGAGCAGTTCTTC,CASSQEWLAGALLRNEQFF
TRBV28,TRBJ2-3,NA,NA,TGTGCCAGCAGTTCCGATTACACAGATATGCAGTATTTT,CASSSDYTDMQYF
TRBV24-1,TRBJ1-2,TRBD1,few,TGTGCCACCAGTGACCTCTCCCGGGCGACAGGGGAAGGTGGCTACACCTTC,CATSDLSRATGEGGYTF
TRBV5-4,TRBJ2-7,TRBD1,NA,TGTGCCAGCAGCTCTTTGCTGGCGGGACAGGGGCACGAGCAGTACTTC,CASSSLLAGQGHEQYF
TRBV6-6,TRBJ2-3,NA,NA,TGTGCCAGCAGTTACCCCGTTGTAGGTCAAACAGATACGCAGTATTTT,CASSYPVVGQTDTQYF
TRBV3-1,TRBJ2-1,TRBD2,NA,TGTGCCAGCAGCCCCCCCGGGAGACTAGCAGTAACCAATGAGCAGTTCTTC,CASSPPGRLAVTNEQFF
TRBV7-2,TRBJ1-5,TRBD1,NA,TGTGCCAGCAGCTTCGGACAGGGGGCGAGACAGCCCCAGCATTTT,CASSFGQGARQPQHF
TRBV28,TRBJ1-1,NA,NA,TGTGCCAGCAGTCCTCGTTGGGACCTGAACACTGAAGCTTTCTTT,CASSPRWDLNTEAFF
TRBV6-2/TRBV6-3,TRBJ2-7,NA,NA,TGTGCCAGCAGACCAGCCCCCTGGAGCTCCTACGAGCAGTACTTC,CASRPAPWSSYEQYF
TRBV7-2,TRBJ2-3,NA,NA,TGTGCCAGCAGCGCCCGGGACGGAGACACAGATACGCAGTATTTT,CASSARDGDTDTQYF
TRBV12-3/TRBV12-4,TRBJ2-7,NA,NA,TGTGCCAGCAGTCCGACCTGGAATGAGCAGTACTTC,CASSPTWNEQYF
TRBV20-1,TRBJ1-2,TRBD1,NA,TGCAGTGCCACAGACAGGGGTTCCTATGGCTACACCTTC,CSATDRGSYGYTF
TRBV20-1,TRBJ1-2,TRBD1,few,TGCAGTGCTCCGGGACAGGGGCCGGTCCTCTATGGCTACACCTTC,CSAPGQGPVLYGYTF
TRBV10-1,TRBJ2-1,NA,NA,TGCGCCAGCAGTGAGACCTTCCCGGGAAGGGAGCAGTTCTTC,CASSETFPGREQFF
TRBV7-9,TRBJ2-1,TRBD1,NA,TGTGCCAGCGACAGGGGGCGTGAGCAGTTCTTC,CASDRGREQFF
TRBV29-1,TRBJ2-3,NA,NA,TGCAGCGTTGTATTACCAGGCCCAGATACGCAGTATTTT,CSVVLPGPDTQYF
TRBV29-1,TRBJ1-2,TRBD1,NA,TGCAGCGTTGTGCGAGACAGGGTATTCCGAAGGGATGGCTACACCTTC,CSVVRDRVFRRDGYTF
TRBV28,TRBJ2-7,NA,NA,TGTGCCAGCAGTCCCCGGGTTCCCTTAGAGCAGTACTTC,CASSPRVPLEQYF
TRBV29-1,TRBJ1-2,TRBD1,NA,TGCAGCGTGGACAGGGCTCGAGGTGCCTACACCTTC,CSVDRARGAYTF
TRBV12-3/TRBV12-4,TRBJ2-1,NA,once,TGTGCCAGCAGTTTAGTGCTTGACCGGGAGCCGTTCTTC,CASSLVLDREPFF
TRBV5-1,TRBJ2-2,TRBD2,NA,TGCGCCAGCAGCTTGGGACTAGCGGTCACCGGGGAGCTGTTTTTT,CASSLGLAVTGELFF
TRBV29-1,TRBJ2-7,NA,few,TGCAGCGCGGTGGAGTCCTACGAGCAGTACTTC,CSAVESYEQYF
TRBV29-1,TRBJ1-1,NA,NA,TGCAGCGTTGAGTTTGCAGGGGCCACTGAAGCTTTCTTT,CSVEFAGATEAFF
TRBV6-1,TRBJ1-2,NA,NA,TGTGCCAGCACTCCCCGATGGGGGTCTAACTATGGCTACACCTTC,CASTPRWGSNYGYTF
TRBV20-1,TRBJ2-3,NA,NA,TGCAGTGCTACCGGGAGTATAGATACGCAGTATTTT,CSATGSIDTQYF
TRBV25-1,TRBJ2-7,NA,few,TGTGCCAGCAGTGAGAGATCAGGTGTGGGGTCCCAGTACTTC,CASSERSGVGSQYF
TRBV3-1,TRBJ2-5,NA,NA,TGTGCCAGCAGCCAGGTGGGACTGGGGGAGACCCAGTACTTC,CASSQVGLGETQYF
TRBV25-1,TRBJ1-5,TRBD1,NA,TGTGCCAGCAGTGAAAAGACGGGACAGGCCAAAGATCAGCCCCAGCATTTT,CASSEKTGQAKDQPQHF
TRBV15,TRBJ2-6,NA,NA,TGTGCCATCAGCACCAAGGCAGGGTTCTCTGGGGCCAACGTCCTGACTTTC,CAISTKAGFSGANVLTF
TRBV5-6,TRBJ1-2,NA,NA,TGTGCCAGCAGCGGCGGCCCGGGTGGGACTGGCTACACCTTC,CASSGGPGGTGYTF
TRBV20-1,TRBJ2-7,NA,NA,TGCAGTGCTAGAGATGGGCAGGGGTTCTACGAGCAGTACTTC,CSARDGQGFYEQYF
TRBV6-5,TRBJ2-5,TRBD2,NA,TGTGCCAGCAGGCGGGGGGGCCGCCAGACCCAGTACTTC,CASRRGGRQTQYF
TRBV7-2,TRBJ2-5,TRBD2,NA,TGTGCCAGCAGCTGGGGACTAGCGGTGGGAGAGACCCAGTACTTC,CASSWGLAVGETQYF
TRBV20-1,TRBJ2-6,NA,few,TGCAGTGCCGCCCTAGAATCTGGGGCCAACGTCCTGACTTTC,CSAALESGANVLTF
TRBV10-3,TRBJ2-5,NA,NA,TGTGCCATCAGTGAGTCCGCGGGGAATGGAGAGACCCAGTACTTC,CAISESAGNGETQYF
TRBV20-1,TRBJ1-6,NA,few,TGCAGTGCTAAGCCCACAGCGGGGAATTCACCCCTCCACTTT,CSAKPTAGNSPLHF
TRBV6-2/TRBV6-3,TRBJ2-2,NA,NA,TGTGCCAGCAGTTGGGGACTTTCTGGGGAGCTGTTTTTT,CASSWGLSGELFF
TRBV9,TRBJ1-2,NA,many,TGTGCCAGCAGCGGAAACAGGGTTCCTCATGGCTACACCTTC,CASSGNRVPHGYTF
TRBV12-3/TRBV12-4,TRBJ1-1,NA,NA,TGTGCCAGCAGCCCCGGCGGGCGCAACACTGAAGCTTTCTTT,CASSPGGRNTEAFF
TRBV20-1,TRBJ2-5,NA,NA,TGCAGTGCCCTAAGCGGAGGGGAGACCCAGTACTTC,CSALSGGETQYF